The clone carrying this T cell receptor beta chain was recorded many times. Its antigen is undetermined. This sample's TCRbeta library carried unique molecular identifier barcodes. TCRdb reprocessed the PCR reads with MiXCR, giving one entry per CDR3 protein. The table lists 500,000 to 750,000 distinct CDR3 sequences, roughly 13% of them singletons. V trimming: 6 bases; J trimming: 9 bases; junction bases outside the gene matches: 10. The CDR3 contains 14 residues. The sample is drawn from a study of T-cell reconstitution after alpha-beta-depleted transplantation in children. Study-wide results and limits: The origin of high day-60 TCRbeta diversity in some patients lay in surviving recipient T cells and thymic progenitors. T-cell numbers and diversity one year post-transplant derived largely from freshly generated T cells. Several hundred expanded graft clones reportedly gave rise to the alpha-beta T cells present about two months after transplant.

This clonotype originated in a male patient under 18 who had a stem cell transplant for acute myeloid leukemia, so the T cells may come from the graft donor. J is TRBJ2-1 and V is TRBV12-3 or TRBV12-4; TRBD1 matches 8 bases. The sequencing here drew on PBMCs, mostly from graft donor cells, taken 360 days after TCRalphabeta/CD19-depleted stem cell transplant. CDR3 region: CASRGGRGQGEQFF. CDR3 sequence (DNA): TGTGCCAGCAGGGGGGGCAGGGGGCAGGGTGAGCAGTTCTTC.